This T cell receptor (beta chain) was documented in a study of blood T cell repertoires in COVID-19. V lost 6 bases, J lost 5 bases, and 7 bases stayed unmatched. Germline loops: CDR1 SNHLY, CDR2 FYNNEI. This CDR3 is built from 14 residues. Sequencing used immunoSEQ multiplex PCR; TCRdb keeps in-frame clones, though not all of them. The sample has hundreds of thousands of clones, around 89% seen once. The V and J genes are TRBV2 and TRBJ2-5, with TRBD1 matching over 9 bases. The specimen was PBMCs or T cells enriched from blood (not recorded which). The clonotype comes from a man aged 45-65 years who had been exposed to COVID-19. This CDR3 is CASSTGGSRETQYF. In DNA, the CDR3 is TGTGCCAGCAGCACAGGGGGCTCACGGGAGACCCAGTACTTC.